This is a list of T cell receptor beta chains from one sample in a study of blood T cell repertoires in COVID-19. This table comes from immunoSEQ multiplex PCR, and its TCRdb copy is limited to in-frame clones, with some not included. The sample lists tens of thousands of clones, 85% to 90% occurring once. The sample consisted of peripheral blood. The receptors derive from a man aged 50 to 59 with active COVID-19. Both conserved end residues are part of each CDR3. D genes are given only for firm matches. Clone size is not always given. Where it is, it says once, few, many or a class for expanded clones.

j_call cdr3_length v_call clone_size d_call cdr3_aa cdr3_nt
TRBJ1-6 15 TRBV7-8 NA NA CASSLSGTTNSPLHF TGTGCCAGCAGCTTATCAGGCACGACTAATTCACCCCTCCACTTT
TRBJ2-1 14 TRBV5-5 few NA CASSLDFTYNEQFF TGTGCCAGCAGCCTTGACTTCACCTACAATGAGCAGTTCTTC
TRBJ1-4 11 TRBV2 NA TRBD1 CASSEGGSDTF TGTGCCAGCAGCGAAGGGGGCAGTGACACTTTT
TRBJ1-2 14 TRBV3-1/TRBV3-2 once TRBD1 CASSPRGGIGGYTF TGTGCCAGCAGCCCGAGAGGGGGCATAGGTGGCTACACCTTC
TRBJ2-3 16 TRBV7-2 NA NA CASSLGGSLSTDTQYF TGTGCCAGCAGCTTAGGGGGCTCCCTTTCCACAGATACGCAGTATTTT
TRBJ1-1 12 TRBV29-1 NA NA CSAQSTTVEAFF TGCAGCGCCCAATCAACGACAGTTGAAGCTTTCTTT
TRBJ2-3 14 TRBV19 NA NA CASSAGAGADTQYF TGTGCCAGTAGTGCGGGGGCGGGGGCAGATACGCAGTATTTT
TRBJ1-2 15 TRBV5-1 NA NA CASSLGGAANYGYTF TGCGCCAGCAGCTTAGGGGGGGCGGCTAACTATGGCTACACCTTC
TRBJ2-3 16 TRBV24-1 NA TRBD2 CATSAFAGGIPDTQYF TGTGCCACCAGTGCCTTTGCGGGAGGGATTCCAGATACGCAGTATTTT
TRBJ2-1 16 TRBV7-3 NA TRBD2 CASSVGQTSGGNEQFF TGTGCCAGCAGCGTGGGGCAGACTAGCGGGGGGAATGAGCAGTTCTTC
TRBJ2-1 15 TRBV30 NA NA CAWTRAGSQKGEQFF TGTGCCTGGACTCGGGCGGGGAGCCAAAAGGGTGAGCAGTTCTTC
TRBJ1-4 14 TRBV23-1 NA NA CASQKGATNEKLFF TGCGCCTCCCAAAAGGGGGCAACTAATGAAAAACTGTTTTTT
TRBJ1-2 13 TRBV29-1 NA NA CSVEGTAGLGYTF TGCAGCGTTGAGGGTACTGCAGGGTTGGGCTACACCTTC
TRBJ1-5 16 TRBV19 NA TRBD1 CASSIDRQGVWQPQHF TGTGCCAGTAGTATAGATCGGCAGGGGGTGTGGCAGCCCCAGCATTTT
TRBJ1-1 14 TRBV5-1 NA NA CASSLAGSPTEAFF TGCGCCAGCAGCTTGGCAGGATCCCCCACTGAAGCTTTCTTT
TRBJ1-1 15 TRBV28 NA TRBD1 CASRENRGRGTEAFF TGTGCCAGCAGGGAGAACAGGGGGCGAGGAACTGAAGCTTTCTTT
TRBJ1-4 15 TRBV2 NA TRBD1 CASTGQGATNEKLFF TGTGCCAGCACAGGACAGGGGGCGACTAATGAAAAACTGTTTTTT
TRBJ1-5 14 TRBV29-1 NA NA CSVVTGELNQPQHF TGCAGCGTTGTTACAGGCGAATTGAATCAGCCCCAGCATTTT
TRBJ1-1 15 TRBV6-5 NA NA CASSSYRGTNTEAFF TGTGCCAGCAGCTCCTACAGAGGGACTAACACTGAAGCTTTCTTT
TRBJ2-1 16 TRBV7-6 NA TRBD2 CASSLGTSGGENEQFF TGTGCCAGCAGCTTAGGAACTAGCGGGGGGGAGAATGAGCAGTTCTTC
TRBJ2-3 15 TRBV29-1 NA TRBD2 CSVDGSGRPTDTQYF TGCAGCGTTGACGGGAGCGGGAGGCCCACAGATACGCAGTATTTT
TRBJ2-3 14 TRBV2 NA NA CASRETQMQDTQYF TGTGCCAGCAGGGAGACTCAAATGCAGGATACGCAGTATTTT
TRBJ2-1 16 TRBV7-8 NA TRBD1 CASSRGGTGTYNEQFF TGTGCCAGCAGCCGCGGCGGGACAGGGACCTACAATGAGCAGTTCTTC
TRBJ2-6 15 TRBV6-5 NA NA CASSRDFSGANVLTF TGTGCCAGCAGCCGGGATTTCTCTGGGGCCAACGTCCTGACTTTC
TRBJ2-5 15 TRBV3-1/TRBV3-2 NA TRBD2 CASSQTTERGGTQYF TGTGCCAGCAGCCAAACGACGGAGCGGGGCGGGACCCAGTACTTC
TRBJ2-1 15 TRBV11-3 NA TRBD1 CASSTRRDRNNEQFF TGTGCCAGCAGCACCCGAAGGGACAGAAACAATGAGCAGTTCTTC
TRBJ2-1 15 TRBV2 NA TRBD1 CASSPRGGLYNEQFF TGTGCCAGCAGCCCTAGAGGGGGCTTATACAATGAGCAGTTCTTC
TRBJ2-1 14 TRBV30 NA NA CAWSALASYNEQFF TGTGCCTGGAGTGCCCTAGCCAGTTACAATGAGCAGTTCTTC
TRBJ1-2 12 TRBV5-1 NA NA CASSPTSDGYTF TGCGCCAGCAGCCCCACGTCGGATGGCTACACCTTC
TRBJ2-3 16 TRBV7-9 NA NA CASSPMGRISTDTQYF TGTGCCAGCAGCCCCATGGGGCGGATCAGCACAGATACGCAGTATTTT
TRBJ1-2 12 TRBV14 NA NA CASSQGGDGYTF TGTGCCAGCAGCCAAGGCGGGGACGGCTACACCTTC
TRBJ2-5 16 TRBV5-1 NA TRBD1 CASSLAPQGAKETQYF TGCGCCAGCAGCTTGGCGCCTCAGGGGGCGAAGGAGACCCAGTACTTC
TRBJ2-1 14 TRBV27 NA NA CASSLRAGRNEQFF TGTGCCAGCAGTTTAAGGGCAGGGAGGAATGAGCAGTTCTTC
TRBJ2-1 15 TRBV29-1 NA TRBD1 CSVPGRTGGKNEQFF TGCAGCGTTCCGGGCAGGACAGGGGGCAAGAATGAGCAGTTCTTC
TRBJ1-4 13 TRBV10-2 NA NA CASSVTGGEKLFF TGCGCCAGCAGTGTTACTGGCGGTGAAAAACTGTTTTTT
TRBJ1-3 15 TRBV9 NA NA CASSVGASSGNTIYF TGTGCCAGCAGCGTAGGGGCAAGCTCTGGAAACACCATATATTTT
TRBJ2-1 16 TRBV19 NA TRBD2 CASSFSAGGAYNEQFF TGTGCCAGTAGTTTCTCGGCGGGAGGGGCCTACAATGAGCAGTTCTTC
TRBJ2-7 15 TRBV5-1 NA NA CASSLGPDRSYEQYF TGCGCCAGCAGCTTGGGGCCCGATCGAAGCTACGAGCAGTACTTC
TRBJ2-3 16 TRBV27 NA NA CASSLSSRFSTDTQYF TGTGCCAGCAGTTTATCCTCGCGGTTTAGCACAGATACGCAGTATTTT